The sequence of this TCR beta chain was determined in a study of T cell repertoires in aging, cancer and after chemotherapy. Amplification of TCR beta used genomic DNA extracted from peripheral blood. This CDR3 is 16 amino acids long. Trimming shortened V by 3 bases and J by 3 bases, and 16 bases separated the two germline ends. Germline CDR1 reads ENHRY; CDR2 reads SYGVKD. A mixed TRB-A/B primer pool amplified rearranged TRB by multiplex touch-down PCR. A single record per CDR3 protein comes from TCRdb applying MiXCR to the multiplex PCR reads. This sample has more than 10,000 distinct CDR3 sequences, with roughly 28% found just once. A few counts support this clonotype.

The sequenced sample consisted of blood. The chain is built from TRBV10-3 and TRBJ2-3; D may be TRBD2 (5 bases). The receptor comes from a human donor in good health. CDR3 loop: CAISDGRSGSTDTQYF. The CDR3 nucleotides read TGTGCCATCAGTGATGGCCGGTCGGGGTCAACAGATACGCAGTATTTT.